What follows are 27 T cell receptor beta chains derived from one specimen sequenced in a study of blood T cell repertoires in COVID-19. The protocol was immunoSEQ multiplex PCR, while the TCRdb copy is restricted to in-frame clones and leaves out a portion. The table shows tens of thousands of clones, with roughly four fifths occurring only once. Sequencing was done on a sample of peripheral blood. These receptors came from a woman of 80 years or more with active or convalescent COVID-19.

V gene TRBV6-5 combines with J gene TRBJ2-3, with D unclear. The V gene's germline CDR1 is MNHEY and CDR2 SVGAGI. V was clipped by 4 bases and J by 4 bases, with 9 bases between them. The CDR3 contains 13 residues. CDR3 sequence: CASSFGGSDTQYF. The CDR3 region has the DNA TGTGCCAGCAGTTTTGGCGGATCAGATACGCAGTATTTT.

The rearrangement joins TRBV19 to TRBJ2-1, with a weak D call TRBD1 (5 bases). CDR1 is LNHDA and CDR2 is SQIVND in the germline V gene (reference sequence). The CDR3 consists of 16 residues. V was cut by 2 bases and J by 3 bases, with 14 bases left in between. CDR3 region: CASSISVGLVYNEQFF. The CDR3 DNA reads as TGTGCCAGTAGTATATCCGTGGGGCTAGTCTACAATGAGCAGTTCTTC.

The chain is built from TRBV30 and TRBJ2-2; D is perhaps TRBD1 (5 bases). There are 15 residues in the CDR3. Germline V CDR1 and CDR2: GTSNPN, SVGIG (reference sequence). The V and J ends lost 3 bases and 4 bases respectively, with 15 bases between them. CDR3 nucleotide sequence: TGTGCCTGGAGCATAGGGGCACCGTTCACCGGGGAGCTGTTTTTT. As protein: CAWSIGAPFTGELFF.

CDR3 protein: CASHLGTGYNEQFF. The DNA for the CDR3 is TGTGCCTCACATCTGGGGACTGGATACAATGAGCAGTTCTTC. The chain has TRBV6-5 and TRBJ2-1, with D possibly matching TRBD2 (6 bases). CDR1 and CDR2 (germline): MNHEY, SVGAGI. The CDR3 extends over 14 amino acids. Trimming stripped 11 bases from V and 4 bases from J, with 18 bases between.

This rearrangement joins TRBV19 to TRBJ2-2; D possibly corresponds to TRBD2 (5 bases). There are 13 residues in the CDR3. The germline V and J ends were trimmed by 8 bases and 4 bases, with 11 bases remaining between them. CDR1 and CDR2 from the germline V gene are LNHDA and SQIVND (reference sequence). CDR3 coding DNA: TGTGCCAGTCATGAAGGGAGCACCGGGGAGCTGTTTTTT. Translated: CASHEGSTGELFF. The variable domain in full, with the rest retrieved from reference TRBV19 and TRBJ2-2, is DGGITQSPKYLFRKEGQNVTLSCEQNLNHDAMYWYRQDPGQGLRLIYYSQIVNDFQKGDIAEGYSVSREKKESFPLTVTSAQKNPTAFYLCASHEGSTGELFFGEGSRLTVL.

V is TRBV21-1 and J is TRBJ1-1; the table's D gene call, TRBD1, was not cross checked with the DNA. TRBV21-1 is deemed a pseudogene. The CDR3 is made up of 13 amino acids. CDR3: CASSKADRVEAFF. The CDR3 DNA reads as TGTGCCAGCAGCAAGGCCGACAGGGTTGAAGCTTTCTTT.

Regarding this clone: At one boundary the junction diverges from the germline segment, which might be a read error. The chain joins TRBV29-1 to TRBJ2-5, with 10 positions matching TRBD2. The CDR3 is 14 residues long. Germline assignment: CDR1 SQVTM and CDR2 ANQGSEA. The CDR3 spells CSFDSSGGAETQYF. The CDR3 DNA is TGCAGCTTTGATTCGAGCGGGGGGGCAGAGACCCAGTACTTC.

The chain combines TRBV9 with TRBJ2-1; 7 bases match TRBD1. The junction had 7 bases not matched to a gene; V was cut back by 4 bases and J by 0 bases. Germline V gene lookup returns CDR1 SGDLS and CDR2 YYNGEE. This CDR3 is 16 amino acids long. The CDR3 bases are TGTGCCAGCAGCATCAGACAGGGAAGCTCCTACAATGAGCAGTTCTTC. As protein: CASSIRQGSSYNEQFF.

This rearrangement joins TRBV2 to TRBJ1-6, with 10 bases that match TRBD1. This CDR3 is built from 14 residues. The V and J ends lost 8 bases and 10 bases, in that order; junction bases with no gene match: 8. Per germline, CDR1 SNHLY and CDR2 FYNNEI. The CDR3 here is CASLRDRGGSPLHF. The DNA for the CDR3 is TGTGCCAGCCTCCGGGACAGGGGAGGATCACCCCTCCACTTT.

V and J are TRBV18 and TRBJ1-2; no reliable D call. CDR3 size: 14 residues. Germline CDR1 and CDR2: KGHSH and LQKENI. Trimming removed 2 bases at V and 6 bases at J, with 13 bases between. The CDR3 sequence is CASSPGQAVDGYTF. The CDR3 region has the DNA TGTGCCAGCTCACCAGGGCAGGCCGTGGATGGCTACACCTTC.

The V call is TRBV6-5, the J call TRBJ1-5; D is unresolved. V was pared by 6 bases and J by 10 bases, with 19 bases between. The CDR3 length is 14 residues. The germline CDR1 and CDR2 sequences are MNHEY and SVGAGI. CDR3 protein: CASSGRLTAGPQHF. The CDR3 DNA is TGTGCCAGCAGCGGGAGACTGACGGCTGGCCCCCAGCATTTT.

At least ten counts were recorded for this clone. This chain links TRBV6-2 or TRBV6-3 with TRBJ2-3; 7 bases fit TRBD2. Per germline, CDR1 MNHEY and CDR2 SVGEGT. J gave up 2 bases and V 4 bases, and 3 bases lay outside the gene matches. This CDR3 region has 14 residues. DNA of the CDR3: TGTGCCAGCAGTTCAGCGGGACCCACAGATACGCAGTATTTT. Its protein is CASSSAGPTDTQYF.

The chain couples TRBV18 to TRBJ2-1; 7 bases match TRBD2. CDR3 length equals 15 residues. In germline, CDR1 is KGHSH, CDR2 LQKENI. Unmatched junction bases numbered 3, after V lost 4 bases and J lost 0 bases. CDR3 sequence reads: CASSLGGSSYNEQFF. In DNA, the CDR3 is TGTGCCAGCTCACTCGGGGGGAGCTCCTACAATGAGCAGTTCTTC.

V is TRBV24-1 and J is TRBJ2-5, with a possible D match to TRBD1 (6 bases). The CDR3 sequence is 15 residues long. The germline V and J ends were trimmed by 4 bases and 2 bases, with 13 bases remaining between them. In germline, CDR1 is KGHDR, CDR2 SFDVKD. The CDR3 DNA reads TGTGCCACCAGTGACACGGCCGGGACACAAGAGACCCAGTACTTC. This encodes CATSDTAGTQETQYF.

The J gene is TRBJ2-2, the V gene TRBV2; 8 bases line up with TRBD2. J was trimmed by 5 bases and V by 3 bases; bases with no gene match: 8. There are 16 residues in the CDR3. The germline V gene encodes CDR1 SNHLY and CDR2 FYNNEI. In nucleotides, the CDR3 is TGTGCCAGCAGTGATGGGGAGGGCGGGAGGACCGGGGAGCTGTTTTTT. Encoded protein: CASSDGEGGRTGELFF.

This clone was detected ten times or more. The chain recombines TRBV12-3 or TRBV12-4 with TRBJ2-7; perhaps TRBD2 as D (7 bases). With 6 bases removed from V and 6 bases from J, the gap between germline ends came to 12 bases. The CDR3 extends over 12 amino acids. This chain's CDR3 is CASSWGGGEQYF. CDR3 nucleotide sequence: TGTGCCAGCAGCTGGGGAGGGGGCGAGCAGTACTTC.

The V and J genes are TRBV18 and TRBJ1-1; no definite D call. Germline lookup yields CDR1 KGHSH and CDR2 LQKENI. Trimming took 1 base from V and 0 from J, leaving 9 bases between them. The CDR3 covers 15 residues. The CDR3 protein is CASSPREDMNTEAFF. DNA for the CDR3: TGTGCCAGCTCACCACGGGAGGATATGAACACTGAAGCTTTCTTT. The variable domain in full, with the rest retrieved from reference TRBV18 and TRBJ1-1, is NAGVMQNPRHLVRRRGQEARLRCSPMKGHSHVYWYRQLPEEGLKFMVYLQKENIIDESGMPKERFSAEFPKEGPSILRIQQVVRGDSAAYFCASSPREDMNTEAFFGQGTRLTVV.

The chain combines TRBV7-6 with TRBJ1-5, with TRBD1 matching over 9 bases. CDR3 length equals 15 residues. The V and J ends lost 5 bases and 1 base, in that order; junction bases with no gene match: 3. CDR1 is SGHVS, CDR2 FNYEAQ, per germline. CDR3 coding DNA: TGTGCCAGCAGCCCGGACAGGGGCAGCAATCAGCCCCAGCATTTT. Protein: CASSPDRGSNQPQHF.

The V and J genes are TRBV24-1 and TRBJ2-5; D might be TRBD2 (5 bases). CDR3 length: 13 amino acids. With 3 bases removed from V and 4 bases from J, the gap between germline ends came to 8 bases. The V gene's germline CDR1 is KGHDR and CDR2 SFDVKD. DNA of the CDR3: TGTGCCACCAGTGATACGGGGTTAGAGACCCAGTACTTC. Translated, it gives CATSDTGLETQYF.

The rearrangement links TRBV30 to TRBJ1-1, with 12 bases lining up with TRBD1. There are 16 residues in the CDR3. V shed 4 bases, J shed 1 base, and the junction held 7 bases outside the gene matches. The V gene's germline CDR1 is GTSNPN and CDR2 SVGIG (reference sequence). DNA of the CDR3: TGTGCCTGGAAACCGGGACAGGGGGCGAGGAACACTGAAGCTTTCTTT. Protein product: CAWKPGQGARNTEAFF.

The CDR3 reads CASRTGLAGYEQYF. The CDR3 DNA reads TGTGCCAGCAGGACGGGACTAGCGGGCTACGAGCAGTACTTC. V usage is TRBV21-1 and J usage is TRBJ2-7; the listed D gene, TRBD2, was not tested against the DNA. TRBV21-1 is designated a pseudogene. The CDR3 totals 14 residues.

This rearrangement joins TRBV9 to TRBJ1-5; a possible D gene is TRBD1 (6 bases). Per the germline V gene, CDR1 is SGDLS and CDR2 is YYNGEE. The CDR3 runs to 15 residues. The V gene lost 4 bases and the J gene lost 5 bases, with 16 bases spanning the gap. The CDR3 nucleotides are TGTGCCAGCAGCCGGAACCGGGACACAGATCAGCCCCAGCATTTT. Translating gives CASSRNRDTDQPQHF.

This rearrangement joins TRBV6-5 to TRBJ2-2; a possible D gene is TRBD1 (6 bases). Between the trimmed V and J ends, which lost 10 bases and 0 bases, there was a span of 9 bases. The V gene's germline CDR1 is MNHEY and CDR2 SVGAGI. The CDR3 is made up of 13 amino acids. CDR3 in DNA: TGTGCCACAAGGACAGCGAACACCGGGGAGCTGTTTTTT. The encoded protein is CATRTANTGELFF.

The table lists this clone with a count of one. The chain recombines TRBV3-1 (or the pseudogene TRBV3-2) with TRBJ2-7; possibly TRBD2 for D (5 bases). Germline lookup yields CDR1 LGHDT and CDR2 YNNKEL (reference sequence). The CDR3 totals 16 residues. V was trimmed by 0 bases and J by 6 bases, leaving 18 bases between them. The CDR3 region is CASSQDQGQFAGEQYF. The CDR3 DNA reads TGTGCCAGCAGCCAAGATCAAGGGCAGTTTGCGGGCGAGCAGTACTTC.

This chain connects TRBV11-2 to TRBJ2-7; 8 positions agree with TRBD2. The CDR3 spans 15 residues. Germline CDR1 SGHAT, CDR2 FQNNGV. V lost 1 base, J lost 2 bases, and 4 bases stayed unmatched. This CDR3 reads CASSLGRGVPYEQYF. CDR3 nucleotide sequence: TGTGCCAGCAGCTTAGGGCGGGGGGTTCCCTACGAGCAGTACTTC.

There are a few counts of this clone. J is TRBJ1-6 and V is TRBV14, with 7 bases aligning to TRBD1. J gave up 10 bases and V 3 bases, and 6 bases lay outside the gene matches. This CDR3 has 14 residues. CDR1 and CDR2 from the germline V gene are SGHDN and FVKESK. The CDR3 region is CASSQGQGGSPLHF. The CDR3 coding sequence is TGTGCCAGCAGCCAGGGGCAGGGGGGATCACCCCTCCACTTT.

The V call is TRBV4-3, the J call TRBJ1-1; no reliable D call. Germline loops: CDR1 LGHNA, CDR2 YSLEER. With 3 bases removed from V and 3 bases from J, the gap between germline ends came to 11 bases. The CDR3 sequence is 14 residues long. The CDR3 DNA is TGCGCCAGCAGCCACGATGGGGAGGACACTGAAGCTTTCTTT. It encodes CASSHDGEDTEAFF.